This T cell receptor beta chain was obtained from a study of blood T cell repertoires in COVID-19. The germline V and J ends were trimmed by 5 bases and 3 bases, with 13 bases remaining between them. The CDR3 is made up of 15 amino acids. Germline CDR1 SGHAT, CDR2 FQNNGV. Method: immunoSEQ multiplex PCR; TCRdb's copy keeps in-frame clones and lacks some. The data contain about 160,000 clones, under 90% of them seen just once; the ten biggest clones take up roughly 20%. This TCR came from a man aged 55-75 years who had recovered from COVID-19. The sample taken for sequencing was PBMCs or T cells enriched from blood (not recorded which). The rearrangement links TRBV11-2 to TRBJ1-4, with D maybe TRBD1 (6 bases). The chain's CDR3 is CASSRFGGPNEKLFF. The CDR3, as DNA: TGTGCCAGCAGCCGCTTCGGGGGGCCTAATGAAAAACTGTTTTTT.